The present entry profiles one T cell receptor beta chain with its context. The sample comes from a study of blood T cell repertoires in COVID-19. Across the study: The origin of the acute and convalescent COVID-19 samples was the United States, Italy and Spain. T cells, B-cell-depleted T cells, or PBMCs provided the cDNA or gDNA that served as material.

Per the original data handling: For nucleated cells, counts were estimated from reference gene primer amplification. Assay used: immunoSEQ multiplex PCR; TCRdb lists only in-frame clones, some missing. V, J and clone size are taken as reported in that table, and D and trimming were inferred from the DNA itself. This table holds approximately 170,000 clones, around 81% found once. Losses at the gene ends were 2 bases for V and 0 bases for J; bases not matched to a gene: 6. The CDR3 covers 17 residues. CDR1 and CDR2 from the germline V gene are MNHEY and SVGEGT. V gene TRBV6-2 or TRBV6-3 combines with J gene TRBJ2-7, with TRBD2 identical over 11 bases. This receptor was obtained from a man aged 65 to 85 who had recovered from COVID-19. Material: peripheral blood. The CDR3 sequence is CASSYRLAGGSSYEQYF. DNA of the CDR3: TGTGCCAGCAGTTACCGGCTAGCGGGAGGAAGCTCCTACGAGCAGTACTTC.